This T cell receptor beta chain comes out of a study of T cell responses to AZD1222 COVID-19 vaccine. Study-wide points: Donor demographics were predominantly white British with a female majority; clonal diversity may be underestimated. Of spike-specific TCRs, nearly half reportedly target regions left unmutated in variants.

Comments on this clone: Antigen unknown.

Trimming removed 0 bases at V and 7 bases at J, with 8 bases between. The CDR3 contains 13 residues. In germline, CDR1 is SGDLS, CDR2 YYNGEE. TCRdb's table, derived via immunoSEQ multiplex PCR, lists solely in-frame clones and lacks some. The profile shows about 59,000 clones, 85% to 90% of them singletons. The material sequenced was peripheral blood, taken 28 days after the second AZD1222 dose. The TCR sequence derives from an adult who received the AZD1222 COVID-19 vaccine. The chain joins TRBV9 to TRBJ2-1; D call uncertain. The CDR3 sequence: CASSVVGQNEQFF. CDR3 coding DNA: TGTGCCAGCAGCGTAGTAGGGCAAAATGAGCAGTTCTTC.